This T cell receptor beta chain is from a study of blood T cell repertoires in COVID-19. The protocol was immunoSEQ multiplex PCR, while the TCRdb copy is restricted to in-frame clones and leaves out a portion. The data contain around 150,000 clones, around 83% of them singletons. The V gene's germline CDR1 is WNHNN and CDR2 SYGVQD (reference sequence). The CDR3 runs to 14 residues. Trimming pared 8 bases from V and 1 base from J, leaving 11 bases between. This clone was seen only once. This sequence originates from a woman between 50 and 59 years old in a cohort sampled during active or convalescent COVID-19. The sequenced material came from peripheral blood. The chain recombines TRBV10-1 with TRBJ2-2; possible D gene TRBD2, 5 bases. CDR3 sequence: CASVLRENTGELFF. CDR3 bases: TGCGCCAGCGTTCTCCGGGAGAACACCGGGGAGCTGTTTTTT.